The rows below give T cell receptor beta chains drawn from one sample of a study of T cells in Graves' hyperthyroidism and ophthalmopathy. In TCRdb, the multiplex PCR reads were re-called with MiXCR into one record per CDR3 protein. The data contain about 400,000 distinct CDR3 sequences, approximately 15% of them singletons. The sequenced material came from blood. The source is a woman aged 18-30 years with Graves' hyperthyroidism that later progressed to Graves' ophthalmopathy. The CDR3 runs from the conserved cysteine through the conserved F or W. A D gene is named only where the DNA matches it firmly. Where a row states a size, it is once, few, many or the class of an expanded clone; other rows omit it.

abundance	d_gene	len	j_gene	v_gene	CDR3aa	CDR3nt
many	-	14	TRBJ2-2	TRBV11-3	CASSFLRDTGELFF	TGTGCCAGCAGCTTTTTACGGGACACCGGGGAGCTGTTTTTT
-	-	14	TRBJ1-6	TRBV9	CASSTSPLSSPLHF	TGTGCCAGCAGCACTAGCCCATTGAGTTCACCCCTCCACTTT
few	TRBD1	15	TRBJ2-3	TRBV6-1	CASSPQGDSTDTQYF	TGTGCCAGCAGTCCCCAGGGGGATAGCACAGATACGCAGTATTTT
-	-	12	TRBJ2-1	TRBV7-9	CASSSRDDEQFF	TGTGCCAGCAGCTCCAGGGACGATGAGCAGTTCTTC
many	TRBD1	13	TRBJ1-2	TRBV30	CAWNSGGLSGYTF	TGTGCCTGGAATTCAGGGGGCTTAAGTGGCTACACCTTC
many	TRBD2	16	TRBJ2-3	TRBV20-1	CSARDPSGKVPDTQYF	TGCAGTGCCAGGGATCCTAGCGGGAAAGTACCGGATACGCAGTATTTT
many	-	13	TRBJ2-7	TRBV5-6	CASSPAGHYEQYF	TGTGCCAGCAGCCCGGCAGGGCACTACGAGCAGTACTTC
few	-	16	TRBJ1-4	TRBV4-3	CASSQDLPRLNKKLFF	TGCGCCAGCAGCCAAGATCTACCGCGGTTGAATAAAAAACTGTTTTTT
many	-	14	TRBJ2-7	TRBV11-2	CASSQSWEIYEQYF	TGTGCCAGCAGCCAGTCCTGGGAGATCTACGAGCAGTACTTC
once	-	15	TRBJ2-5	TRBV3-1	CASSQDPRGEETQYF	TGTGCCAGCAGCCAAGACCCCAGGGGTGAAGAGACCCAGTACTTC
-	-	16	TRBJ2-7	TRBV4-1	CASSQPPPRGSYEQYF	TGCGCCAGCAGCCAACCCCCACCGAGGGGTTCCTACGAGCAGTACTTC
many	-	13	TRBJ2-3	TRBV20-1	CSAKRALEDTQYF	TGCAGTGCTAAGAGGGCCCTCGAAGATACGCAGTATTTT
few	-	15	TRBJ2-7	TRBV3-1	CASSQDPPLTYEQYF	TGTGCCAGCAGCCAAGATCCCCCGTTAACCTACGAGCAGTACTTC
few	-	14	TRBJ2-5	TRBV30	CAWSPLGDAETQYF	TGTGCCTGGAGCCCCCTGGGTGACGCGGAGACCCAGTACTTC
many	-	15	TRBJ1-5	TRBV6-1	CASSEEGDSNQPQHF	TGTGCCAGCAGTGAAGAAGGGGATAGCAATCAGCCCCAGCATTTT
many	TRBD2	16	TRBJ2-7	TRBV20-1	CSASSTSGKGVHEQYF	TGCAGTGCTAGTTCGACTAGCGGGAAGGGGGTCCACGAGCAGTACTTC